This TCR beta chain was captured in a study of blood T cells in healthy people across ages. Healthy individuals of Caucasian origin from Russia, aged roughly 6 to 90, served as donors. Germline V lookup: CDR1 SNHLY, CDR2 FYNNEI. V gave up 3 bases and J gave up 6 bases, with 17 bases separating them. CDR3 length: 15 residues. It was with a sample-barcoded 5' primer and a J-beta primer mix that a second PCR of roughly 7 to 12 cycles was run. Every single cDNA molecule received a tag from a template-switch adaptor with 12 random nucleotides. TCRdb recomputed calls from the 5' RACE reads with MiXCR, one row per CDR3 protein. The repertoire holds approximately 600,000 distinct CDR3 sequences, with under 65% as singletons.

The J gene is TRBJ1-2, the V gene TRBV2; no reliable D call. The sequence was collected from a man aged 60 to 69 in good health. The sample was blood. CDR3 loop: CASSDSIAGFNGYTF. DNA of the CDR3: TGTGCCAGCAGTGATAGTATCGCGGGGTTTAATGGCTACACCTTC.